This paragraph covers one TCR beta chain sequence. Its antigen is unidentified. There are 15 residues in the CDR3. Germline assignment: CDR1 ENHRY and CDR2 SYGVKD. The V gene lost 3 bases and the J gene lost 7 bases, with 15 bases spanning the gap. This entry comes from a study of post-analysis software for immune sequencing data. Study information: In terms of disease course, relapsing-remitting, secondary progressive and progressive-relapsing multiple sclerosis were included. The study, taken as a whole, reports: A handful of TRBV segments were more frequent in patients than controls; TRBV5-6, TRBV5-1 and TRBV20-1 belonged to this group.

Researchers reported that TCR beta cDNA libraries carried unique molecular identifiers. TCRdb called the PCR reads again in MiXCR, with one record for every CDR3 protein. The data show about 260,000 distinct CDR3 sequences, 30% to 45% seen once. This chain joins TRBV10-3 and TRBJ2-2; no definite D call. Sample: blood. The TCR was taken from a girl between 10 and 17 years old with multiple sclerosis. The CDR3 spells CAISESYLPRGELFF. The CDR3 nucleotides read TGTGCCATCAGTGAAAGCTACTTACCACGCGGGGAGCTGTTTTTT.